What follows are 29 T cell receptor beta chains derived from one specimen sequenced in a study of beta chain features in type 1 diabetes. The study's findings and limits: People with Type 1 diabetes carried modestly yet significantly shorter TCRB CDR3s in all four CD4+ subsets.

Since all of the isolated RNA was reverse transcribed, expressed TCRB transcripts were what got sequenced. Method: immunoSEQ multiplex PCR; TCRdb's copy keeps in-frame clones and lacks some. The sample holds about 280,000 clones; over 14% are singletons and the top ten take approximately 0.015%. No antigen has been identified for these receptors. The sequenced sample was naive CD4+ T cells from blood. The receptor set was obtained from a man between 18 and 35 years old with type 1 diabetes.

The table lists this clone with a few counts. The V gene is TRBV7-6, the J gene TRBJ2-7; 10 bases fit TRBD2. The CDR3 runs 15 residues. Germline V gene sequence: CDR1 SGHVS, CDR2 FNYEAQ. The J segment lost 4 bases and the V segment lost 2 bases, leaving 5 bases of the junction unmatched. CDR3 loop: CASSLLAGADYEQYF. The CDR3, as DNA: TGTGCCAGCAGCTTACTAGCGGGGGCCGATTACGAGCAGTACTTC.

This clone has more than one count but fewer than ten. V and J are TRBV7-9 and TRBJ1-2; unclear D gene. V dropped 2 bases and J dropped 3 bases, with 13 bases sitting between them. Germline V gene sequence: CDR1 SEHNR, CDR2 FQNEAQ (reference sequence). CDR3 length equals 15 residues. In nucleotides, the CDR3 is TGTGCCAGCAGCTTACGAAACAGATCGTACTATGGCTACACCTTC. Translated: CASSLRNRSYYGYTF.

In its sample, this clone was seen a few times. The gene calls are TRBV7-6 and TRBJ2-1, with D possibly TRBD2 on 7 matching bases. Germline V lookup: CDR1 SGHVS, CDR2 FNYEAQ. Between the trimmed V and J ends, which lost 4 bases and 9 bases, there was a span of 19 bases. The CDR3 covers 15 residues. Here the CDR3 reads CASSSRLGGRIEQFF. DNA of the CDR3: TGTGCCAGCAGCTCCCGGTTGGGGGGGCGCATTGAGCAGTTCTTC.

The chain combines TRBV5-1 with TRBJ2-3, with D possibly matching TRBD1 (6 bases). There are 13 residues in the CDR3. CDR1 SGHRS and CDR2 YFSETQ come from the germline V gene. V lost 4 bases and J 14 bases, leaving 20 bases between the germline ends. CDR3 protein: CASSNDEDRLWYF. CDR3 DNA: TGCGCCAGCAGCAACGACGAGGACAGATTGTGGTATTTT.

In its sample, this clone was seen a few times. The V call is TRBV30, the J call TRBJ2-1; possible D gene TRBD2, 5 bases. V lost 3 bases and J 7 bases, leaving 16 bases between the germline ends. The CDR3 runs to 14 residues. Germline V gene sequence: CDR1 GTSNPN, CDR2 SVGIG (reference sequence). CDR3 sequence: CAWRGKERPNEQFF. CDR3 sequence (DNA): TGTGCCTGGAGAGGGAAGGAGCGGCCAAATGAGCAGTTCTTC.

This clone turned up a few times. The J gene is TRBJ2-2, the V gene TRBV6-5; 9 nucleotides align to TRBD1. CDR3 size: 13 residues. In germline, CDR1 is MNHEY, CDR2 SVGAGI. V dropped 7 bases and J dropped 8; count of bases not matched to a gene: 5. The CDR3 coding sequence is TGTGCCAGCAAAGAACAGGGGGCTGGGGAGCTGTTTTTT. Translation gives CASKEQGAGELFF.

This clone showed up just a few times. The gene calls are TRBV30 and TRBJ2-1; tentatively, D is TRBD2 (6 bases). This CDR3 has 17 residues. CDR1 is GTSNPN and CDR2 is SVGIG in the germline V gene (reference sequence). Trimming removed 1 base from V and 3 bases from J, with 19 bases in between. The CDR3 loop is CAWSGPPNPGLYNEQFF. As DNA, the CDR3 is TGTGCCTGGAGTGGCCCGCCCAATCCGGGACTCTACAATGAGCAGTTCTTC.

In its sample, this clone was seen a few times. This chain connects TRBV5-4 to TRBJ1-4, with TRBD1 matching over 7 bases. This CDR3 contains 13 residues. Germline V CDR1 and CDR2: SGHNT, YYREEE (reference sequence). With 3 bases clipped from V and 10 bases from J, the junction kept 6 bases outside the gene matches. The chain's CDR3 is CASSSGQVGKLFF. Written as DNA, the CDR3 is TGTGCCAGCAGCTCAGGACAGGTCGGAAAACTGTTTTTT.

This clone appeared a few times. The chain links TRBV5-1 to TRBJ2-3; TRBD2 matches at 7 bases. The CDR3 is made up of 15 amino acids. The V gene end was trimmed by 3 bases and the J gene end by 0 bases; junction bases not matched to a gene: 4. Germline-derived CDR1 and CDR2 are SGHRS and YFSETQ. CDR3 in DNA: TGCGCCAGCAGCTCTAGCGGCCTAAGCACAGATACGCAGTATTTT. Its protein product is CASSSSGLSTDTQYF. Using reference TRBV5-1 and TRBJ2-3 for the parts outside the CDR3, the full variable domain is KAGVTQTPRYLIKTRGQQVTLSCSPISGHRSVSWYQQTPGQGLQFLFEYFSETQRNKGNFPGRFSGRQFSNSRSEMNVSTLELGDSALYLCASSSSGLSTDTQYFGPGTRLTVL.

The chain uses TRBV15 and TRBJ2-7; a possible D gene is TRBD1 (5 bases). There are 14 residues in the CDR3. V dropped 0 bases and J dropped 2 bases, with 8 bases sitting between them. Germline V gene lookup returns CDR1 LNHNV and CDR2 YYDKDF (reference sequence). CDR3: CATSRDIQAYEQYF. DNA for the CDR3: TGTGCCACCAGCAGAGATATACAGGCCTACGAGCAGTACTTC.

The sample holds a few counts of this clone. V is TRBV7-2 and J is TRBJ2-7, with D possibly matching TRBD1 (5 bases). The CDR3 has 13 residues. The germline CDR1 and CDR2 sequences are SGHTA and FQGNSA. Trimming cost V 5 bases and J 6 bases, with 14 bases left between them. CDR3 DNA sequence: TGTGCCAGCAGCCTATTCGGGCAGGGCGAGCAGTACTTC. Amino acid sequence: CASSLFGQGEQYF.

Only a few counts were recorded for this clone. The rearrangement joins TRBV19 to TRBJ2-1; the match to TRBD2 covers 8 bases. CDR3 length: 15 amino acids. Per germline, CDR1 LNHDA and CDR2 SQIVND (reference sequence). Trimming removed 0 bases from V and 13 bases from J; junction bases left unmatched: 11. DNA of the CDR3: TGTGCCAGTAGTATAGATCTGACTAGCGTTAGGATTCAGTTCTTC. Translated: CASSIDLTSVRIQFF.

This clone has just one count. The chain carries TRBV6-5 and TRBJ2-7; D unclear. The V gene lost 8 bases and the J gene lost 2 bases, with 13 bases spanning the gap. The CDR3 is made up of 13 amino acids. The germline V gene has CDR1 MNHEY and CDR2 SVGAGI. CDR3 bases: TGTGCCAGCTTAAGAGGCGCAACCTACGAGCAGTACTTC. Translated, it gives CASLRGATYEQYF.

With regard to this clone: Other nucleotide sequences from this sample produce the same CDR3. This chain connects TRBV5-1 to TRBJ2-1; TRBD2 aligns across 14 bases. Germline V gene lookup returns CDR1 SGHRS and CDR2 YFSETQ. The CDR3 length is 15 residues. V lost 3 bases, J lost 7 bases, and 3 bases stayed unmatched. CDR3 in DNA: TGCGCCAGCAGCTCGGGACTAGCGGGAGTGAATGAGCAGTTCTTC. It translates to CASSSGLAGVNEQFF.

This clone was seen a handful of times. The chain carries TRBV11-2 and TRBJ2-6; 9 bases are a match to TRBD1. Trimming at V came to 5 bases and at J to 2 bases, leaving 4 bases not matched to a gene. Germline V gene sequence: CDR1 SGHAT, CDR2 FQNNGV. The CDR3 covers 16 residues. DNA for the CDR3: TGTGCCAGCAGCGGATACAGGGGGCCTGGGGCCAACGTCCTGACTTTC. Translating it yields CASSGYRGPGANVLTF.

The V gene is TRBV29-1, the J gene TRBJ2-3; TRBD2 matches at 7 bases. Germline trimming cut 7 bases from V and 0 bases from J; bases unmatched to any gene: 1. CDR3 length: 12 amino acids. From germline, CDR1 is SQVTM and CDR2 ANQGSEA. DNA for the CDR3: TGCAGCGGGCGGGAGAGCACAGATACGCAGTATTTT. Residues: CSGRESTDTQYF.

J is TRBJ2-2 and V is TRBV28; no firm D call. The V gene lost 6 bases and the J gene lost 4 bases, with 15 bases spanning the gap. The germline gives CDR1 MDHEN, CDR2 SYDVKM. CDR3 length: 15 amino acids. The CDR3: CASSPTPQFTGELFF. CDR3 DNA: TGTGCCAGCAGCCCGACTCCACAATTCACCGGGGAGCTGTTTTTT.

The chain joins TRBV15 to TRBJ2-1; 15 nucleotides agree with TRBD2. The CDR3 has 17 amino acids. CDR1 and CDR2 from the germline V gene are LNHNV and YYDKDF (reference sequence). V trimming: 0 bases; J trimming: 12 bases; junction bases outside the gene matches: 9. CDR3 nucleotides: TGTGCCACCAGCAGAGAGCGGACTAGCGGGGGGGTCTTAGTGCAGTTCTTC. It translates to CATSRERTSGGVLVQFF.

The gene calls are TRBV7-2 and TRBJ2-1; 10 positions match TRBD2. The germline gives CDR1 SGHTA, CDR2 FQGNSA. The trim removed 2 bases at V and 13 bases at J, leaving 5 bases unmatched. This CDR3 comprises 13 residues. The CDR3 loop reads CASSLRTSGSQFF. CDR3 in DNA: TGTGCCAGCAGCTTACGGACTAGCGGTTCACAGTTCTTC.

The V call is TRBV15, the J call TRBJ2-6, with 7 bases identical to TRBD1. Germline V lookup: CDR1 LNHNV, CDR2 YYDKDF (reference sequence). CDR3 length: 15 amino acids. Germline trimming cut 3 bases from V and 2 bases from J; bases unmatched to any gene: 1. CDR3 region: CATSRGTAGANVLTF. In DNA form, the CDR3 reads TGTGCCACCAGCAGGGGGACAGCTGGGGCCAACGTCCTGACTTTC.

This clone was recorded a few times. The rearrangement uses TRBV11-2 and TRBJ2-7, with D tentatively TRBD2 (6 bases). CDR1 and CDR2 (germline): SGHAT, FQNNGV. This CDR3 spans 16 amino acids. V lost 5 bases, J lost 2 bases, and 19 bases lay in between. For the CDR3, the DNA is TGTGCCAGCAGCCCGATCTCCGGGACTGGGGCCTACGAGCAGTACTTC. As protein: CASSPISGTGAYEQYF.

This clone was seen a few times. CDR3 region: CAWSVNRFTDTQYF. The CDR3 coding sequence is TGTGCCTGGAGTGTAAACAGGTTCACAGATACGCAGTATTTT. This rearrangement joins TRBV30 to TRBJ2-3, with D possibly TRBD1 on 5 matching bases. The germline V and J ends were trimmed by 0 bases and 2 bases, with 9 bases remaining between them. The CDR3 contains 14 residues. The V gene's germline CDR1 is GTSNPN and CDR2 SVGIG (reference sequence).

There are a few counts of this clone. CDR3 nucleotides: TGTGCCAGCAGCCAGGCTGGGACTAGCGGGACAACCTCCTACGAGCAGTACTTC. Its protein product is CASSQAGTSGTTSYEQYF. The J gene is TRBJ2-7, the V gene TRBV4-2; 13 bases align to TRBD2. The CDR3 is made up of 18 amino acids. V gave up 3 bases and J gave up 0 bases; unmatched junction bases: 8. Germline CDR1 and CDR2: LGHNA and YNFKEQ.

The CDR3 DNA is TGTGCCGAGGGACAGGACCTTCTCTATGGCTACACCTTC. This codes for CAEGQDLLYGYTF. The chain recombines TRBV28 with TRBJ1-2; 8 nucleotides agree with TRBD1. Germline values: CDR1 MDHEN, CDR2 SYDVKM. The CDR3 is made up of 13 amino acids. Germline trimming cut 11 bases from V and 4 bases from J; bases unmatched to any gene: 9.

The rearrangement uses TRBV5-6 and TRBJ2-2; maybe TRBD2 (5 bases). CDR1 and CDR2 (germline): SGHDT, YYEEEE. The CDR3 has 14 residues. Deletions cut 4 bases from V and 6 bases from J, with 13 bases between. CDR3 sequence: CASSPLVGAGELFF. The CDR3 DNA follows: TGTGCCAGCAGCCCCCTGGTGGGAGCCGGGGAGCTGTTTTTT.

This clone has only a few counts. The chain links TRBV5-4 to TRBJ2-7, with no clear D. V lost 0 bases to trimming and J lost 6 bases, with 10 bases between them. This CDR3 is built from 13 residues. Per germline, CDR1 SGHNT and CDR2 YYREEE (reference sequence). The CDR3 DNA reads TGTGCCAGCAGCTTGGCACTGAAAAGCGAGCAGTACTTC. It translates to CASSLALKSEQYF.

This clone was seen a few times. The chain uses TRBV29-1 and TRBJ2-3, with TRBD1 matching 11 bases. The CDR3 totals 15 residues. Unmatched junction bases numbered 5, after V lost 4 bases and J lost 2 bases. Germline V gene lookup returns CDR1 SQVTM and CDR2 ANQGSEA. The CDR3, as DNA: TGCAGCGTTGCGCGGACAGGGGGCCCCACAGATACGCAGTATTTT. This gives the protein CSVARTGGPTDTQYF.

This clone was observed a handful of times. This chain links TRBV7-2 with TRBJ2-5, with D tentatively TRBD2 (5 bases). The CDR3 totals 16 residues. Trimming took 2 bases from V and 2 from J, leaving 15 bases between them. Germline assignment: CDR1 SGHTA and CDR2 FQGNSA. The CDR3 DNA is TGTGCCAGCAGCTTATTGCAAGCGGAATCTCAAGAGACCCAGTACTTC. Protein sequence: CASSLLQAESQETQYF.

V usage is TRBV6-4 and J usage is TRBJ2-1, with D unresolved. Trimming took 4 bases from V and 6 from J, leaving 10 bases between them. Germline CDR1 is MRHNA and CDR2 is SNTAGT. The CDR3 totals 13 residues. The CDR3 loop reads CASSVDLGNEQFF. As DNA, the CDR3 is TGTGCCAGCAGTGTAGATCTTGGCAATGAGCAGTTCTTC.